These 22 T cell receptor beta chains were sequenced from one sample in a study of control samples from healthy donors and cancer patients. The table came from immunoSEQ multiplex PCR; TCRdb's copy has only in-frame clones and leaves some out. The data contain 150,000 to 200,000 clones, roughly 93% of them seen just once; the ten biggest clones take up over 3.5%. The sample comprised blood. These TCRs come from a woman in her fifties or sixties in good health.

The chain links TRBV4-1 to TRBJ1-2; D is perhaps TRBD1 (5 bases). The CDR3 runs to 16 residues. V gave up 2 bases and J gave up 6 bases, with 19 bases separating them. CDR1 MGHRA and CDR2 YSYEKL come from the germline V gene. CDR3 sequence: CASSQLQTVGGDGYTF. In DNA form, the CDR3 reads TGCGCCAGCAGCCAACTCCAGACAGTGGGAGGAGATGGCTACACCTTC.

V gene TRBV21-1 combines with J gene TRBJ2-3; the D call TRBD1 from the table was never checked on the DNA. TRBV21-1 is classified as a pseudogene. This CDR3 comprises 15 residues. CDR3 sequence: CASLGAGGCTDTQYF. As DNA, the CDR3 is TGTGCCAGTCTGGGAGCAGGGGGCTGCACAGATACGCAGTATTTT.

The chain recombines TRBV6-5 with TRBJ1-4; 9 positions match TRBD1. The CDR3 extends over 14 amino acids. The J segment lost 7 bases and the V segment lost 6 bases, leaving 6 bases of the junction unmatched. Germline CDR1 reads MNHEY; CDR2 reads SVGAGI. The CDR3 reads CASSRTGGSEKLFF. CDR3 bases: TGTGCCAGCAGCCGAACAGGGGGCAGTGAAAAACTGTTTTTT.

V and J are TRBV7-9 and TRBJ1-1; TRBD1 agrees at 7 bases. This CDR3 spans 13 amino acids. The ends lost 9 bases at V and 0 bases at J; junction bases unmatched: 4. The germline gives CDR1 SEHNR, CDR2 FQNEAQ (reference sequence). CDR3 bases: TGTGCCAGTTCCGGGACAGTGAACACTGAAGCTTTCTTT. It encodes CASSGTVNTEAFF.

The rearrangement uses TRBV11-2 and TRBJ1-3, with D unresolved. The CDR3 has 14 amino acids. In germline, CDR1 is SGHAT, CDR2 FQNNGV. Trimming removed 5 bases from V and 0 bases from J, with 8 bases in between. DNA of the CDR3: TGTGCCAGCAGCAACGGATACTCTGGAAACACCATATATTTT. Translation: CASSNGYSGNTIYF. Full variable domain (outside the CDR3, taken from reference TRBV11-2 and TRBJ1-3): EAGVAQSPRYKIIEKRQSVAFWCNPISGHATLYWYQQILGQGPKLLIQFQNNGVVDDSQLPKDRFSAERLKGVDSTLKIQPAKLEDSAVYLCASSNGYSGNTIYFGEGSWLTVV.

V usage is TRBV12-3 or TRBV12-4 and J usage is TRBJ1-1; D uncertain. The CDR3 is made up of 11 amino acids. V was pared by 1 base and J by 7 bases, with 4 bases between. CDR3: CASSLDSEAFF. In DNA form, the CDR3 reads TGTGCCAGCAGTTTAGATAGTGAAGCTTTCTTT.

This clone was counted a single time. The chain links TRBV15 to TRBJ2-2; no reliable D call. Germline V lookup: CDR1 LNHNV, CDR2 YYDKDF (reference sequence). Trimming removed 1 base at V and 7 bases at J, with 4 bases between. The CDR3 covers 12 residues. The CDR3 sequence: CATSRVGGELFF. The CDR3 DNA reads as TGTGCCACCAGCAGAGTCGGCGGGGAGCTGTTTTTT. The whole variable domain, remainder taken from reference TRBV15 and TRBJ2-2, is DAMVIQNPRYQVTQFGKPVTLSCSQTLNHNVMYWYQQKSSQAPKLLFHYYDKDFNNEADTPDNFQSRRPNTSFCFLDIRSPGLGDTAMYLCATSRVGGELFFGEGSRLTVL.

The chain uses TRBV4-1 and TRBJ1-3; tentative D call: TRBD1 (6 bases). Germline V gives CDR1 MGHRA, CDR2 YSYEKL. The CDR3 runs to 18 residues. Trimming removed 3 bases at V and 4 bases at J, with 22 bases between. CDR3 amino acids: CASSHGIQGEGSGNTIYF. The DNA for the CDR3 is TGCGCCAGCAGCCACGGGATACAGGGTGAGGGTTCCGGAAACACCATATATTTT.

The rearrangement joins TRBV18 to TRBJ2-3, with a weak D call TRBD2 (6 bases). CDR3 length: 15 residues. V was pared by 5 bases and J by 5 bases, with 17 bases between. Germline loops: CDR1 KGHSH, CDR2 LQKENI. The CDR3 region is CASSGFPGLEDTQYF. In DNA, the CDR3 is TGTGCCAGCTCAGGGTTCCCGGGACTTGAAGATACGCAGTATTTT.

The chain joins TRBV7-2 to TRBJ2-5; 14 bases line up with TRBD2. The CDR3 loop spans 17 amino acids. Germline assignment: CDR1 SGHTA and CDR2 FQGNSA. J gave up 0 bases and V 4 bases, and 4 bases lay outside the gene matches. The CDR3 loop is CASSSGTSGGYQETQYF. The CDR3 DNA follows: TGTGCCAGCAGCTCCGGGACTAGCGGGGGTTACCAAGAGACCCAGTACTTC.

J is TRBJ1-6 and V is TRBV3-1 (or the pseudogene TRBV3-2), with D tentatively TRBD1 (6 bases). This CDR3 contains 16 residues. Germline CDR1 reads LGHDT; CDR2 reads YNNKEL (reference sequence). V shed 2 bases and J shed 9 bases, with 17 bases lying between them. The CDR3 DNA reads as TGTGCCAGCAGCCAATTAGCGGGGGGCTGGCGTTCACCCCTCCACTTT. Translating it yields CASSQLAGGWRSPLHF.

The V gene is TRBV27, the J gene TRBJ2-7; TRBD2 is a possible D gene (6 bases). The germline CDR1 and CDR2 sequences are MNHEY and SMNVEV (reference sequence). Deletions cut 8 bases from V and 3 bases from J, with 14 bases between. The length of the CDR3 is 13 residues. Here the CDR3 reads CASSSHGGYEQYF. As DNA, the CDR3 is TGTGCCAGCTCGAGCCACGGGGGCTACGAGCAGTACTTC.

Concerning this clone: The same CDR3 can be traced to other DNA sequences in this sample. The CDR3 reads CASGSQGRGVGNTQYF. Written as DNA, the CDR3 is TGTGCTAGTGGCTCACAGGGGCGGGGGGTCGGGAATACGCAGTATTTT. The chain has TRBV12-5 and TRBJ2-3, with a weak D call TRBD2 (8 bases). The CDR3 extends over 16 amino acids. V was clipped by 6 bases and J by 7 bases, with 23 bases between them. The germline gives CDR1 LGHNT, CDR2 FRNRAP.

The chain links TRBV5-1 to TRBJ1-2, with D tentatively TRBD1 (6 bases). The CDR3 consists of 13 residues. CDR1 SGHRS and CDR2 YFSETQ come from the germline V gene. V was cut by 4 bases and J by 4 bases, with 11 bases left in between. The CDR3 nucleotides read TGCGCCAGCAGCGAGGACAGTACCTATGGCTACACCTTC. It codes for CASSEDSTYGYTF.

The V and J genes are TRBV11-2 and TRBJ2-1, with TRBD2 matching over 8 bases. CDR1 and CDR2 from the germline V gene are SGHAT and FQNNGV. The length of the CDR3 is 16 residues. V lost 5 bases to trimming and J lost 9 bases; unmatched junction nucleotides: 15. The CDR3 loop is CASSPRGGGPILEQFF. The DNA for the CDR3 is TGTGCCAGCAGCCCACGGGGCGGGGGGCCAATCCTTGAGCAGTTCTTC.

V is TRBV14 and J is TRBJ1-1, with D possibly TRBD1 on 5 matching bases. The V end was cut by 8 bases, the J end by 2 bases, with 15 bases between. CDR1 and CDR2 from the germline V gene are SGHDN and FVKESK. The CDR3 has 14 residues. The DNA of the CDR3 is TGTGCCAGCTCGGTTGGGGCGGGAAACACTGAAGCTTTCTTT. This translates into CASSVGAGNTEAFF.

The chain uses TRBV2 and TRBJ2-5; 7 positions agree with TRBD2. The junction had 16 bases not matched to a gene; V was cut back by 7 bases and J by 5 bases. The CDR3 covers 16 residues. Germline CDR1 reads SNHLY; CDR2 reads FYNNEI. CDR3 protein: CASTQDTPRGGETQYF. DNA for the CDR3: TGTGCCAGCACCCAAGATACCCCCCGGGGAGGGGAGACCCAGTACTTC.

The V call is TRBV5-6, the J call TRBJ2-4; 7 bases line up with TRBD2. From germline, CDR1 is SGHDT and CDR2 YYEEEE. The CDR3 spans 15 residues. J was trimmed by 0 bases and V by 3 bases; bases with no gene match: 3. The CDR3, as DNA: TGTGCCAGCAGCTCCGCGGGGGTAGCCAAAAACATTCAGTACTTC. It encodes CASSSAGVAKNIQYF.

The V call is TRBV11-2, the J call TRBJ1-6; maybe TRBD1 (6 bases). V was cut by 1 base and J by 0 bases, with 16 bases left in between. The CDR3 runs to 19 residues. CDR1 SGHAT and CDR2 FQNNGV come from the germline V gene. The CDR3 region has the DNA TGTGCCAGCAGCTTAGCAGGGGCCCCGAAGAGCTCCTATAATTCACCCCTCCACTTT. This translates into CASSLAGAPKSSYNSPLHF.

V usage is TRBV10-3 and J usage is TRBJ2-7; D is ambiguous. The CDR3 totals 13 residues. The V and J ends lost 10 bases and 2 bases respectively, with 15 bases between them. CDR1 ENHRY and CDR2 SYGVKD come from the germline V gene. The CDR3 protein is CATRIDPTYEQYF. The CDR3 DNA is TGTGCCACCAGAATAGACCCCACCTACGAGCAGTACTTC.

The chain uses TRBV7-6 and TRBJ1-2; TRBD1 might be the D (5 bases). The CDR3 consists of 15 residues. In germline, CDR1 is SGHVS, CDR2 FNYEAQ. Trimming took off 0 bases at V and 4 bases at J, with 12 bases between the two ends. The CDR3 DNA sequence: TGTGCCAGCAGCTTAGCGGCGGGGGGGGGCTATGGCTACACCTTC. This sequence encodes CASSLAAGGGYGYTF. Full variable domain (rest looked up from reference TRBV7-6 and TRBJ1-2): GAGVSQSPRYKVTKRGQDVALRCDPISGHVSLYWYRQALGQGPEFLTYFNYEAQQDKSGLPNDRFSAERPEGSISTLTIQRTEQRDSAMYRCASSLAAGGGYGYTFGSGTRLTVV.

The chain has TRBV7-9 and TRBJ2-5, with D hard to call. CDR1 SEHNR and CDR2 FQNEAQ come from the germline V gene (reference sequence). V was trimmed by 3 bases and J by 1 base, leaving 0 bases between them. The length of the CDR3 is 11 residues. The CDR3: CASSFQETQYF. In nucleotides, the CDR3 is TGTGCCAGCAGCTTCCAAGAGACCCAGTACTTC. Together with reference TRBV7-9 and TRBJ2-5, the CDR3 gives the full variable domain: DTGVSQNPRHKITKRGQNVTFRCDPISEHNRLYWYRQTLGQGPEFLTYFQNEAQLEKSRLLSDRFSAERPKGSFSTLEIQRTEQGDSAMYLCASSFQETQYFGPGTRLLVL.